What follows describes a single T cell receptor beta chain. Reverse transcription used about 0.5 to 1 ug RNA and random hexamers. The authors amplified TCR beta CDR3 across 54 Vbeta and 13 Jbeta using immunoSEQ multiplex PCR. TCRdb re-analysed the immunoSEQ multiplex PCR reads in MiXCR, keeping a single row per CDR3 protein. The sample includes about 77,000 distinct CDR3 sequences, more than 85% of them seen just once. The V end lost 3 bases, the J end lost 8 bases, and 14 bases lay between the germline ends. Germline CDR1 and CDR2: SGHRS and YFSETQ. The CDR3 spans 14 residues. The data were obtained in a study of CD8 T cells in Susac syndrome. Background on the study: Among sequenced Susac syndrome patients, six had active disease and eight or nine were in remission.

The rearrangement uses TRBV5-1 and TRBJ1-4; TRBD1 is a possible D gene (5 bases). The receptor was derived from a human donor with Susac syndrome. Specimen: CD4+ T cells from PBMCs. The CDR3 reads CASSSGRRGEKLFF. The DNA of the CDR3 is TGCGCCAGCAGCTCGGGACGGAGAGGCGAAAAACTGTTTTTT.